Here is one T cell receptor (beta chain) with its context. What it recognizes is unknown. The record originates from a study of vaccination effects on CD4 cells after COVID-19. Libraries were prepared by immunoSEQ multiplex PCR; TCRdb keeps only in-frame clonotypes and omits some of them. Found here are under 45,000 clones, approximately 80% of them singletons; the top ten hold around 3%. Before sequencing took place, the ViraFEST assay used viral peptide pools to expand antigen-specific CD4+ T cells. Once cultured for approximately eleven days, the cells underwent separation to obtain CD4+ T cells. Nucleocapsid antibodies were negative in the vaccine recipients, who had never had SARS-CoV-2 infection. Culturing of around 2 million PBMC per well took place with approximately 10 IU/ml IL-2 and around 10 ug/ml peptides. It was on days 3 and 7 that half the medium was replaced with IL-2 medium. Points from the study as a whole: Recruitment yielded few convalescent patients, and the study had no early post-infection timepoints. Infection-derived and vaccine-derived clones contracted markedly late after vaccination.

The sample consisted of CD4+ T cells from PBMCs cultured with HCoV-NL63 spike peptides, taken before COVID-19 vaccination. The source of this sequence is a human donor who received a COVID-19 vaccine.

CDR3 nucleotides: TGCGCCAGCAGCCTAGGACAGGCACTCGGGGAGCTGTTTTTT. It yields the protein CASSLGQALGELFF. J is TRBJ2-2 and V is TRBV5-1; TRBD1 aligns across 7 bases. V gave up 4 bases and J gave up 7 bases; unmatched junction bases: 7. CDR1 is SGHRS, CDR2 YFSETQ, per germline. CDR3 length equals 14 residues.